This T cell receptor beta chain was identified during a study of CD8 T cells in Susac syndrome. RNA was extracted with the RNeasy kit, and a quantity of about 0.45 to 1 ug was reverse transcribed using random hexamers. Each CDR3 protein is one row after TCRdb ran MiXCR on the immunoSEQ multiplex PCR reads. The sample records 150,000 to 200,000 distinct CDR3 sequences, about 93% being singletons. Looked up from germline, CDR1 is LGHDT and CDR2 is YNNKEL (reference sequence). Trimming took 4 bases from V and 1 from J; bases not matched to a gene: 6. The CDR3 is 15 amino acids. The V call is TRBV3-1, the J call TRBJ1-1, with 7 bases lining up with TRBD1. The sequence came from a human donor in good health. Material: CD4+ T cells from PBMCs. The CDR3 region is CASSPRGTENTEAFF. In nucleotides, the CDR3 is TGTGCCAGCAGCCCACGCGGGACAGAGAACACTGAAGCTTTCTTT.